This is a list of T cell receptor beta chains from one sample in a study of cytomegalovirus exposure and HLA in healthy donors. Assay: immunoSEQ multiplex PCR; the TCRdb copy retains only in-frame clones and omits some. The table lists around 200,000 clones, around 77% of them singletons. Sample: PBMCs. These receptors were collected from a woman between 18 and 30 years old in good health and CMV-seronegative. The CDR3 runs from the conserved cysteine through the conserved F or W. The order of the fields is clone size, CDR3 length, D gene, V gene, J gene, CDR3 protein, CDR3 DNA. A D gene is named only where the DNA matches it firmly. Clone size is not always given. Where it is, it says once, few, many or a class for expanded clones.

size: -; length: 16; D: TRBD2; V: TRBV15; J: TRBJ2-3; CDR3: CATSRDPRGGVDTQYF; DNA: TGTGCCACCAGCAGAGATCCGCGGGGGGGCGTAGATACGCAGTATTTT
size: few; length: 16; D: -; V: TRBV4-1; J: TRBJ2-1; CDR3: CASSQVGGTSYNEQFF; DNA: TGCGCCAGCAGCCAAGTAGGCGGAACCTCCTACAATGAGCAGTTCTTC
size: -; length: 14; D: TRBD1; V: TRBV11-3; J: TRBJ2-1; CDR3: CASSLSGTDNEQFF; DNA: TGTGCCAGCAGCTTATCCGGGACAGACAATGAGCAGTTCTTC
size: -; length: 18; D: -; V: TRBV1; J: TRBJ2-7; CDR3: CTSSQGLAGGHSSYEQYF; DNA: TGCACCAGCAGCCAGGGACTAGCGGGAGGCCATAGCTCCTACGAGCAGTACTTC
size: -; length: 14; D: -; V: TRBV11-3; J: TRBJ2-3; CDR3: CASSKSGTTDTQYF; DNA: TGTGCCAGCAGCAAAAGCGGAACCACAGATACGCAGTATTTT
size: -; length: 16; D: TRBD2; V: TRBV27; J: TRBJ2-1; CDR3: CASRLAGGFVRSEQFF; DNA: TGTGCCAGCAGACTAGCGGGGGGGTTTGTCAGGAGTGAGCAGTTCTTC
size: -; length: 16; D: -; V: TRBV25-1; J: TRBJ1-2; CDR3: CASSEFYSAFSYGYTF; DNA: TGTGCCAGCAGTGAATTTTATTCCGCGTTTTCCTATGGCTACACCTTC
size: few; length: 14; D: TRBD1; V: TRBV7-9; J: TRBJ1-5; CDR3: CASSTGGSNQPQHF; DNA: TGTGCCAGCAGCACAGGGGGTAGCAATCAGCCCCAGCATTTT
size: -; length: 14; D: TRBD2; V: TRBV5-4; J: TRBJ2-5; CDR3: CASSVLARKETQYF; DNA: TGTGCCAGCAGCGTACTAGCGCGGAAAGAGACCCAGTACTTC
size: -; length: 14; D: TRBD2; V: TRBV9; J: TRBJ2-7; CDR3: CASSVGLEGYEQYF; DNA: TGTGCCAGCAGCGTCGGACTAGAGGGCTACGAGCAGTACTTC
size: -; length: 14; D: TRBD1; V: TRBV5-6; J: TRBJ1-3; CDR3: CASSPGGIGNTIYF; DNA: TGTGCCAGCAGCCCAGGGGGTATTGGAAACACCATATATTTT
size: -; length: 14; D: -; V: TRBV6-1; J: TRBJ2-1; CDR3: CASSEDGGGLEQFF; DNA: TGTGCCAGCAGTGAAGACGGGGGAGGACTTGAGCAGTTCTTC
size: -; length: 17; D: TRBD1; V: TRBV4-1; J: TRBJ1-1; CDR3: CASSQDITGGWYTEAFF; DNA: TGCGCCAGCAGCCAAGATATAACAGGGGGCTGGTATACTGAAGCTTTCTTT
size: -; length: 12; D: TRBD2; V: TRBV28; J: TRBJ2-7; CDR3: CASSSPGGEQYF; DNA: TGTGCCAGCAGCTCCCCGGGAGGCGAGCAGTACTTC
size: -; length: 14; D: -; V: TRBV28; J: TRBJ1-3; CDR3: CASSPGHSGNTIYF; DNA: TGTGCCAGCAGTCCCGGACACTCTGGAAACACCATATATTTT
size: few; length: 15; D: TRBD1; V: TRBV5-1; J: TRBJ2-7; CDR3: CASSLGQGVSYEQYF; DNA: TGCGCCAGCAGCTTGGGACAGGGGGTCTCCTACGAGCAGTACTTC
size: -; length: 18; D: TRBD2; V: TRBV28; J: TRBJ2-5; CDR3: CASSPGLAGGLGQETQYF; DNA: TGTGCCAGCAGTCCCGGACTAGCGGGAGGGTTAGGGCAAGAGACCCAGTACTTC
size: -; length: 15; D: -; V: TRBV13; J: TRBJ1-2; CDR3: CASSLGSGEGNGYTF; DNA: TGTGCCAGCAGCTTAGGGTCCGGAGAGGGTAATGGCTACACCTTC
size: -; length: 16; D: -; V: TRBV5-6; J: TRBJ1-1; CDR3: CASRALRRVPNTEAFF; DNA: TGTGCCAGCAGGGCCCTAAGGAGGGTCCCGAACACTGAAGCTTTCTTT
size: once; length: 12; D: -; V: TRBV27; J: TRBJ2-3; CDR3: CASSLSADTQYF; DNA: TGTGCCAGCAGTTTATCGGCCGATACGCAGTATTTT
size: -; length: 18; D: TRBD1; V: TRBV5-1; J: TRBJ2-7; CDR3: CASRAGTVPWIDGYEQYF; DNA: TGCGCCAGCAGAGCCGGGACAGTCCCTTGGATAGATGGTTACGAGCAGTACTTC
size: few; length: 13; D: TRBD1; V: TRBV30; J: TRBJ1-5; CDR3: CAWAGQGNQPQHF; DNA: TGTGCCTGGGCGGGACAGGGCAATCAGCCCCAGCATTTT
size: -; length: 12; D: TRBD1; V: TRBV30; J: TRBJ1-1; CDR3: CAWLDRVNEAFF; DNA: TGTGCCTGGCTGGACAGGGTGAATGAAGCTTTCTTT
size: -; length: 15; D: TRBD1; V: TRBV10-1; J: TRBJ1-1; CDR3: CASSEETGVNTEAFF; DNA: TGCGCCAGCAGTGAGGAGACAGGGGTTAACACTGAAGCTTTCTTT
size: -; length: 15; D: TRBD2; V: TRBV15; J: TRBJ2-1; CDR3: CATSRRLAGTNEQFF; DNA: TGTGCCACCAGCAGACGACTAGCGGGTACCAATGAGCAGTTCTTC
size: -; length: 15; D: TRBD2; V: TRBV11-3; J: TRBJ2-2; CDR3: CASSLGGGSTGELFF; DNA: TGTGCCAGCAGCTTAGGGGGGGGTTCGACCGGGGAGCTGTTTTTT
size: -; length: 12; D: -; V: TRBV30; J: TRBJ2-1; CDR3: CAWRPGVGEQFF; DNA: TGTGCCTGGAGGCCGGGGGTCGGTGAGCAGTTCTTC
size: -; length: 14; D: -; V: TRBV6-1; J: TRBJ1-2; CDR3: CASSSTGTTYGYTF; DNA: TGTGCCAGCAGTTCAACCGGGACTACCTATGGCTACACCTTC
size: -; length: 17; D: TRBD1; V: TRBV5-1; J: TRBJ1-2; CDR3: CASSLGFGTAFNYGYTF; DNA: TGCGCCAGCAGCTTGGGGTTCGGGACAGCCTTTAACTATGGCTACACCTTC
size: -; length: 16; D: TRBD2; V: TRBV5-6; J: TRBJ2-3; CDR3: CASSLTAGVLLDTQYF; DNA: TGTGCCAGCAGCTTGACTGCGGGAGTCTTATTGGATACGCAGTATTTT
size: -; length: 14; D: -; V: TRBV7-7; J: TRBJ1-2; CDR3: CASSPGRGGYGYTF; DNA: TGTGCCAGCAGCCCGGGGCGGGGCGGTTATGGCTACACCTTC
size: -; length: 15; D: -; V: TRBV28; J: TRBJ2-5; CDR3: CASSSPPGGEETQYF; DNA: TGTGCCAGCAGTTCACCCCCGGGGGGCGAGGAGACCCAGTACTTC
size: once; length: 22; D: TRBD2; V: TRBV28; J: TRBJ2-6; CDR3: CASSSPILLEAGGLPGANVLTF; DNA: TGTGCCAGCAGTTCCCCTATCCTCCTTGAAGCGGGAGGGCTCCCTGGGGCCAACGTCCTGACTTTC
size: -; length: 15; D: -; V: TRBV27; J: TRBJ1-6; CDR3: CASSPQQIYNSPLHF; DNA: TGTGCCAGCAGCCCACAACAGATTTATAATTCACCCCTCCACTTT
size: -; length: 13; D: -; V: TRBV11-3; J: TRBJ2-6; CDR3: CASSFTGANVLTF; DNA: TGTGCCAGCAGCTTTACTGGGGCCAACGTCCTGACTTTC
size: -; length: 16; D: TRBD2; V: TRBV19; J: TRBJ2-2; CDR3: CASSHPLSGRAGELFF; DNA: TGTGCCAGTAGTCACCCTCTTAGCGGGAGGGCCGGGGAGCTGTTTTTT
size: -; length: 13; D: -; V: TRBV30; J: TRBJ1-6; CDR3: CAWSGTENSPLHF; DNA: TGTGCCTGGAGTGGGACAGAGAATTCACCCCTCCACTTT
size: -; length: 13; D: -; V: TRBV6-1; J: TRBJ2-3; CDR3: CASAKEGADTQYF; DNA: TGTGCCAGCGCCAAAGAGGGGGCAGATACGCAGTATTTT
size: few; length: 15; D: -; V: TRBV14; J: TRBJ2-1; CDR3: CASSQGPFQRNEQFF; DNA: TGTGCCAGCAGCCAAGGCCCGTTTCAGCGGAATGAGCAGTTCTTC
size: -; length: 15; D: TRBD2; V: TRBV5-1; J: TRBJ2-3; CDR3: CASSDPSGNTDTQYF; DNA: TGCGCCAGCAGCGACCCTAGCGGGAACACAGATACGCAGTATTTT
size: -; length: 14; D: TRBD1; V: TRBV5-1; J: TRBJ1-1; CDR3: CASSSGDRDTEAFF; DNA: TGCGCCAGCAGCTCGGGCGACAGGGACACTGAAGCTTTCTTT
size: -; length: 11; D: -; V: TRBV6-1; J: TRBJ1-1; CDR3: CASTLTVSTFF; DNA: TGTGCCAGCACCCTGACAGTTTCAACTTTCTTT
size: few; length: 15; D: TRBD1; V: TRBV19; J: TRBJ1-1; CDR3: CASSIGDRGNTEAFF; DNA: TGTGCCAGTAGTATAGGGGACAGGGGGAACACTGAAGCTTTCTTT